This T cell receptor beta chain comes out of a study of shared clonotypes between healthy human individuals. Deep-level settings were used for running the assay. Source study methods: Because ImmunoSEQ provided only junction sequences with no quality scores, the filtering differed. Method: immunoSEQ multiplex PCR; TCRdb's copy keeps in-frame clones and lacks some. Clone size and V and J calls were adopted from that table, with D and trimming inferred from the DNA. The sample holds 2,500,000 or so clones; approximately 94% are singletons and the top ten take more than 0.35%. The germline gives CDR1 MNHNY, CDR2 SVGAGI (reference sequence). The CDR3 runs 15 residues. V dropped 6 bases and J dropped 2; count of bases not matched to a gene: 9.

V is TRBV6-6 and J is TRBJ2-5; 7 positions agree with TRBD1. The material sequenced was naive CD4+ T cells from PBMCs. As to subset: CD45RA+ positively selected. The receptor was derived from a man aged 18-30 years in good health. Some clones in this sample may be carry-over from other donors' samples. CDR3 nucleotide sequence: TGTGCCAGCAGAAATATGGGACAGTTACAAGAGACCCAGTACTTC. Translation: CASRNMGQLQETQYF.